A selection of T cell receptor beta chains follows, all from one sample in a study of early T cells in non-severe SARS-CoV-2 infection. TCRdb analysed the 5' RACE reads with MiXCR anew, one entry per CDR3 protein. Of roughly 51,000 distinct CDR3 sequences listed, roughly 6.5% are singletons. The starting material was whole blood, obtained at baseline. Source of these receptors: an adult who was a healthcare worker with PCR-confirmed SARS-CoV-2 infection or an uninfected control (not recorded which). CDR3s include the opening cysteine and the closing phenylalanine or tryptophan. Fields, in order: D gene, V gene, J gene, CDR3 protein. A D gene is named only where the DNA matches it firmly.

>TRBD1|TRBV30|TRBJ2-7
CAWNRQGREQYF
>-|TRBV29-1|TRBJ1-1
CSVPGGVEAFF
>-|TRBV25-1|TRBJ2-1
CASSEYSGRGTNEQFF
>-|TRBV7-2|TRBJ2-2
CASSSETGYTGELFF
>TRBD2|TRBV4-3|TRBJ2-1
CASSQIAGGHVDEQFF
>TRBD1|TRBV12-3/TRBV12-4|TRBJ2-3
CASSNRDSSTDTQYF
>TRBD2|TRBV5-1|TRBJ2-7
CASSFSAGGLYEQYF
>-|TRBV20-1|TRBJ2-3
CSARSMAAGDTQYF
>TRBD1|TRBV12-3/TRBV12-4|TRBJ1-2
CASSEDRGAVRGYTF
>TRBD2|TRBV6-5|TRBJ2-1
CASSYPNPWTSGGLNSYNEQFF
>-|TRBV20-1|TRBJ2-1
CSATEWVSYNEQFF
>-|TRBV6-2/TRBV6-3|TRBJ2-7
CASRRSYEQYF
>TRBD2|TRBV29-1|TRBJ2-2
CSGRGGRNTGELFF
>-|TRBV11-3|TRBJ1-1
CASSLDQIRTEAFF
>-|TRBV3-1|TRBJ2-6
CASSQGVSGANVLTF
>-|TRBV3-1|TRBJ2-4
CASSQGHLAKNVQYF
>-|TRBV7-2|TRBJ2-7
CASSLGTTSYEQYF
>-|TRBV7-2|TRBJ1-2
CASSLGLDYGYTF
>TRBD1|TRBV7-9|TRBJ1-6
CASSSPQGVRNSPLHF
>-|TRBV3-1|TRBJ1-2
CASSDPGTGNYGYTF
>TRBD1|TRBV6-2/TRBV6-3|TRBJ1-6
CASSLTGRNSPLHF
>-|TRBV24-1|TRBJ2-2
CATREGANTGELFF
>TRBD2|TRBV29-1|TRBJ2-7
CSVRTSGGNEQYF
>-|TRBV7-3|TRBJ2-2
CASSVAGPRGPGELFF
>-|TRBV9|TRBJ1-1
CASSAGPFNTEAFF
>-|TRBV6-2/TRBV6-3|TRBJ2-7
CASSYSGQGYEQYF
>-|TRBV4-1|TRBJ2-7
CASSQTLTSYEQYF
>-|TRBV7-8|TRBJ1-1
CASSLEGDNTEAFF
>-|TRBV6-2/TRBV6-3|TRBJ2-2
CASSYVASTGELFF
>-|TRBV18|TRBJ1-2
CASSPREGGYGYTF
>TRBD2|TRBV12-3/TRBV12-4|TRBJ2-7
CASSQRTSGAYEQYF
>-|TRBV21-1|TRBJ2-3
CASSRTSGTRSRPEANTQYF
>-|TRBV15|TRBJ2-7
CATSRERMTSYEQYF
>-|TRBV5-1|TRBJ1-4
CASSLAGLGYNEKLFF
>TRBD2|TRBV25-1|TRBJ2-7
CATNFGREQYF
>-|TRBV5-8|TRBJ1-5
CASSPTARNQPQHF
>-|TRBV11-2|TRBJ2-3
CASSLDGGSSTDTQYF
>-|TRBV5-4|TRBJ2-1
CASRLDTYNEQFF